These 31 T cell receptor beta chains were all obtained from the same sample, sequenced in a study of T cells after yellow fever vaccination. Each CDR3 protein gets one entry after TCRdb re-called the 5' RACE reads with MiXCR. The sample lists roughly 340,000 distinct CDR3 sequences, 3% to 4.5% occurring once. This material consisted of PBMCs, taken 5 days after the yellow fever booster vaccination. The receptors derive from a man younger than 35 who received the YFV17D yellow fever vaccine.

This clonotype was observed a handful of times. DNA of the CDR3: TGTGCCAGCAGCTCCTCTTTCGGGACCTTTAATGAAAAACTGTTTTTT. This gives the protein CASSSSFGTFNEKLFF. The chain is built from TRBV7-2 and TRBJ1-4; maybe TRBD1 (5 bases). The ends were cut back, 4 bases at V and 4 bases at J, with 16 bases in the middle. Germline values: CDR1 SGHTA, CDR2 FQGNSA. The CDR3 covers 16 residues.

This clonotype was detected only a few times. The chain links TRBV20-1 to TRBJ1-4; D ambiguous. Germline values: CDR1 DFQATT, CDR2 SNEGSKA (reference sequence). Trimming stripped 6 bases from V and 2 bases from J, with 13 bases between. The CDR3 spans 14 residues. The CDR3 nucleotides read TGCAGTGCCAGGCAGGCAGGCACTAATGAAAAACTGTTTTTT. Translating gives CSARQAGTNEKLFF.

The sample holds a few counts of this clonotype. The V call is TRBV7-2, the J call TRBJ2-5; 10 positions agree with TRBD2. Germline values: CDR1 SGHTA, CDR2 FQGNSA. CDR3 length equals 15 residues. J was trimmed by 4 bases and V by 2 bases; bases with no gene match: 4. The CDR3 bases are TGTGCCAGCAGCTTATTAGTAGCGGGGGGAGAGACCCAGTACTTC. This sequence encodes CASSLLVAGGETQYF. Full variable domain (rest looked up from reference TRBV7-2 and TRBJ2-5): GAGVSQSPSNKVTEKGKDVELRCDPISGHTALYWYRQSLGQGLEFLIYFQGNSAPDKSGLPSDRFSAERTGGSVSTLTIQRTQQEDSAVYLCASSLLVAGGETQYFGPGTRLLVL.

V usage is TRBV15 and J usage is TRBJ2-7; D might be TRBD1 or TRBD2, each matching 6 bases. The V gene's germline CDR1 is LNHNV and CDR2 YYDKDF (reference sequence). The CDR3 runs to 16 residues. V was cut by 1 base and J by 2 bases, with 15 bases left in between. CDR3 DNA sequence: TGTGCCACCAGCAGAGGGGGCAGAGGGGGGACCTACGAGCAGTACTTC. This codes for CATSRGGRGGTYEQYF.

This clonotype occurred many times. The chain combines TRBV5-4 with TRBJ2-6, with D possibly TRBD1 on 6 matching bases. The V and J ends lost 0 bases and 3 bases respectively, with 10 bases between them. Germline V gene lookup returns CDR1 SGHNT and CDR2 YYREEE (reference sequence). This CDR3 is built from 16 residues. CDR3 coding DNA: TGTGCCAGCAGCTTGGAGGGGGTTGATGGGGCCAACGTCCTGACTTTC. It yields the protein CASSLEGVDGANVLTF.

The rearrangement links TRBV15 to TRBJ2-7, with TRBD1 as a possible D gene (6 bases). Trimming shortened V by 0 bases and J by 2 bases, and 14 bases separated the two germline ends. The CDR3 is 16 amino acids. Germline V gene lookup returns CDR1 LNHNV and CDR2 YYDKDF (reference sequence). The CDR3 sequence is CATSRDRQAGTYEQYV. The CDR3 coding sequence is TGTGCCACCAGCAGAGATAGACAGGCCGGCACCTACGAGCAGTACGTC.

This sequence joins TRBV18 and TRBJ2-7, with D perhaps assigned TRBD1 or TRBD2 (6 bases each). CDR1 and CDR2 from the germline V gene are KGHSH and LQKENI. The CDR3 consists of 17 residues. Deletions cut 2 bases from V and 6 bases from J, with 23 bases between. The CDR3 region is CASSPITGNGPTSEQYV. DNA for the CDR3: TGTGCCAGCTCACCAATTACAGGGAACGGACCGACTAGCGAGCAGTACGTC.

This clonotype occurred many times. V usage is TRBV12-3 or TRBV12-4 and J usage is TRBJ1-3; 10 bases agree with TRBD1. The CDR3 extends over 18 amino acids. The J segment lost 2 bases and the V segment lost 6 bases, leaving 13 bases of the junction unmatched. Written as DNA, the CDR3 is TGTGCCAGCAGCCGTTCTTACGACAGGGGGCCCACTGGAAACACCATATATTTT. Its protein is CASSRSYDRGPTGNTIYF.

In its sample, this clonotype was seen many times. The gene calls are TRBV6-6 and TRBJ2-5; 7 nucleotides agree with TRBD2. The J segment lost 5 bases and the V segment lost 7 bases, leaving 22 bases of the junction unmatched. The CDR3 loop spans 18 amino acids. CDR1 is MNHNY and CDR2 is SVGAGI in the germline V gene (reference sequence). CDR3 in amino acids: CASTKLPAGRPIGETQYF. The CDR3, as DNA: TGTGCCAGCACCAAGCTTCCAGCGGGGAGACCAATCGGGGAGACCCAGTACTTC.

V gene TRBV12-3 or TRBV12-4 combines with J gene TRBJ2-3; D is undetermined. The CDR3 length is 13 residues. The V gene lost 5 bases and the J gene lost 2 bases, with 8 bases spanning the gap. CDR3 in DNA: TGTGCCAGCAGTCGTCCTTACACAGATACGCAGTATTTT. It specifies CASSRPYTDTQYF.

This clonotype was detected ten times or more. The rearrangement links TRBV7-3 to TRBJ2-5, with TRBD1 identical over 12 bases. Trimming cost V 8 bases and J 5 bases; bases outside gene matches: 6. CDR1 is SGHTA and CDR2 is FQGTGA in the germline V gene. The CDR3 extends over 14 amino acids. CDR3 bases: TGTGCCAGCGGGGCGGGACAGGGGGCTGAGACCCAGTACTTC. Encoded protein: CASGAGQGAETQYF.

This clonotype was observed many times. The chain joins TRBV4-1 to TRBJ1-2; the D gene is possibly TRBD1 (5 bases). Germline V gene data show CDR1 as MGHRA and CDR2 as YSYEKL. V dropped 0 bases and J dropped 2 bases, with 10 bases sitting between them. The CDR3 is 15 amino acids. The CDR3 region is CASSQDSDSNYGYTF. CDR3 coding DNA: TGCGCCAGCAGCCAAGACAGTGACAGCAACTATGGCTACACCTTC.

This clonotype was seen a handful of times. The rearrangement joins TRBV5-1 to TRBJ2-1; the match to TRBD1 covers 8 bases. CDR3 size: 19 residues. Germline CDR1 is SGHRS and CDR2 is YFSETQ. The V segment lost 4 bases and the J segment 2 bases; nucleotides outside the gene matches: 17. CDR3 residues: CASSPGAAGAGGAYNEQFF. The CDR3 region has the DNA TGCGCCAGCAGCCCGGGGGCCGCTGGGGCAGGGGGCGCCTACAATGAGCAGTTCTTC. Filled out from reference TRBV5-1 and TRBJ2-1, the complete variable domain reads KAGVTQTPRYLIKTRGQQVTLSCSPISGHRSVSWYQQTPGQGLQFLFEYFSETQRNKGNFPGRFSGRQFSNSRSEMNVSTLELGDSALYLCASSPGAAGAGGAYNEQFFGPGTRLTVL.

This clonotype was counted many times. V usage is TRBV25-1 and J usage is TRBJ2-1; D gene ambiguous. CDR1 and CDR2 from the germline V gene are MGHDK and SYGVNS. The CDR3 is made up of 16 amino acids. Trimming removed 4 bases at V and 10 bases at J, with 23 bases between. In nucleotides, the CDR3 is TGTGCCAGCAGTGGAGAAACCTTTCAGCCCCCCGGCGAGCAGTTCTTC. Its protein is CASSGETFQPPGEQFF.

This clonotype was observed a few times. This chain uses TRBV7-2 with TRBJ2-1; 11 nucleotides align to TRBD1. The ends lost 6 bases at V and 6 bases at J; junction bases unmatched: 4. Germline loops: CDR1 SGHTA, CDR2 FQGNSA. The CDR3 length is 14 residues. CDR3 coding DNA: TGTGCCAGCAGTTACGGGACAGGGGGCAATGAGCAGTTCTTC. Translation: CASSYGTGGNEQFF.

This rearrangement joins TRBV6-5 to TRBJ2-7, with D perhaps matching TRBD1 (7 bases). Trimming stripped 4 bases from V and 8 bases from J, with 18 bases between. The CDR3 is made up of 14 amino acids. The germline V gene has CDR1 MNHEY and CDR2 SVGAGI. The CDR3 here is CASSWAGTDTKQYF. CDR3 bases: TGTGCCAGCAGTTGGGCGGGGACAGATACGAAGCAGTACTTC.

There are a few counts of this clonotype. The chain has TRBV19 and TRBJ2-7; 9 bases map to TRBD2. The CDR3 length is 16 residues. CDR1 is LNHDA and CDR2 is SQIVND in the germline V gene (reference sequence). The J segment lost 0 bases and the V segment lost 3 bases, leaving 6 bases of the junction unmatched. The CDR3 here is CASSIGSGGSSYEQYF. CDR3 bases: TGTGCCAGTAGTATTGGGAGCGGGGGGAGCTCCTACGAGCAGTACTTC.

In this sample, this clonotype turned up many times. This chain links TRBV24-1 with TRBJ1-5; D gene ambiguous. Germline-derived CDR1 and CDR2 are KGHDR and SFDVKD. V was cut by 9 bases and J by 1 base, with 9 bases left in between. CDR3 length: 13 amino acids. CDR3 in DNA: TGTGCCACCGCCAGGACGAGCAATCAGCCCCAGCATTTT. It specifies CATARTSNQPQHF.

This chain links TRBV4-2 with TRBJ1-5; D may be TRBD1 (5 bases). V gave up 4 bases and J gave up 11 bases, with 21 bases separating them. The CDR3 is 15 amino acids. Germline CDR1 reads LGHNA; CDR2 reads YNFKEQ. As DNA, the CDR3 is TGTGCCAGCAGCCCTGATAGGGACGGAAGCAGGGCCCAGCATTTT. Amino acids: CASSPDRDGSRAQHF.

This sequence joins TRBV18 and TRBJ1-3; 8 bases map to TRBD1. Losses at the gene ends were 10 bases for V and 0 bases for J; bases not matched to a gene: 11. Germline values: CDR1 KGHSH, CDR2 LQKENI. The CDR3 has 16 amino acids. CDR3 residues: CATRRGQDLSGNTIYF. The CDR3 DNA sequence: TGTGCCACCCGGAGGGGACAGGACCTCTCTGGAAACACCATATATTTT.

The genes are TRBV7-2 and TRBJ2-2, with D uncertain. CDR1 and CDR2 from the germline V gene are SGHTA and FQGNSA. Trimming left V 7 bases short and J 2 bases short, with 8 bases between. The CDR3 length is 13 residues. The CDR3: CASTTSNTGELFF. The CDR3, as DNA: TGTGCCAGCACCACCTCAAACACCGGGGAGCTGTTTTTT.

CDR3 sequence (DNA): TGCGCCAGCAGCCTGGGACTAGCGGGGACCAATGAGCAGTTCTTC. Translated: CASSLGLAGTNEQFF. The chain links TRBV4-3 to TRBJ2-1; TRBD2 aligns across 13 bases. With 4 bases clipped from V and 6 bases from J, the junction kept 3 bases outside the gene matches. Looked up from germline, CDR1 is LGHNA and CDR2 is YSLEER. The CDR3 runs to 15 residues.

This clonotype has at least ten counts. In DNA form, the CDR3 reads TGTGCCAGCAGTTTTGCGGGGGGCGAGCAGTTCTTC. This codes for CASSFAGGEQFF. The chain has TRBV12-3 or TRBV12-4 and TRBJ2-1; 8 bases fit TRBD2. The CDR3 length is 12 residues. Trimming removed 3 bases from V and 10 bases from J; junction bases left unmatched: 2.

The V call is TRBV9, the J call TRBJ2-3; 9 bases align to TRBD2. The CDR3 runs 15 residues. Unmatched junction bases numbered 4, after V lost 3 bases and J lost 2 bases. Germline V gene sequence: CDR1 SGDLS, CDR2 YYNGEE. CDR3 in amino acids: CASSERGDLTDTQYF. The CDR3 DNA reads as TGTGCCAGCAGCGAGCGGGGGGATCTCACAGATACGCAGTATTTT.

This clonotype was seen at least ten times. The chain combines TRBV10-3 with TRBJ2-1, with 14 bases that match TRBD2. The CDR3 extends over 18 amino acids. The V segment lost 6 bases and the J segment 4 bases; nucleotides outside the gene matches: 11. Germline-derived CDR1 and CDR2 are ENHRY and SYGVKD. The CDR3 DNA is TGTGCCATCAGATCCTCGACTAGCGGGGGGGCAGGATACAATGAGCAGTTCTTC. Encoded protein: CAIRSSTSGGAGYNEQFF.

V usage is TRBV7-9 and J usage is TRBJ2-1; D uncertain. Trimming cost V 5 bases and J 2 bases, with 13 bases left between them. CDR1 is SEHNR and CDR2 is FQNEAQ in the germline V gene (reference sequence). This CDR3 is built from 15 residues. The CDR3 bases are TGTGCCAGCAGCCCGCCCCAGGCCCCCTACAATGAGCAGTTCTTC. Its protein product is CASSPPQAPYNEQFF.

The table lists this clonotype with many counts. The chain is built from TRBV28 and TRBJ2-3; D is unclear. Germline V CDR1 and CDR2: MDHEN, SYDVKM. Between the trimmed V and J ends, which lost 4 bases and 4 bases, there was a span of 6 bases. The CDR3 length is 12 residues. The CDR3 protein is CASSSRADTQYF. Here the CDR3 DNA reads TGTGCCAGCAGTTCCCGGGCAGATACGCAGTATTTT.

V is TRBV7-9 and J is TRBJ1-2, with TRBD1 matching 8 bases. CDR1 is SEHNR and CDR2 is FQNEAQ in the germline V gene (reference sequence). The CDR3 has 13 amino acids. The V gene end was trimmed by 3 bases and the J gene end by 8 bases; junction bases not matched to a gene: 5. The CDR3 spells CASSLMTGDGYTF. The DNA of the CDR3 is TGTGCCAGCAGCTTGATGACAGGGGACGGCTACACCTTC.

The CDR3 DNA is TGCGCCAGCAGCTTGGGGACAGGGTTCGTACGGGACAATGAGCAGTTCTTC. It translates to CASSLGTGFVRDNEQFF. The J gene is TRBJ2-1, the V gene TRBV5-1; 8 nucleotides match TRBD1. The CDR3 has 17 amino acids. V was pared by 0 bases and J by 5 bases, with 10 bases of the junction left unmatched. Germline V CDR1 and CDR2: SGHRS, YFSETQ.

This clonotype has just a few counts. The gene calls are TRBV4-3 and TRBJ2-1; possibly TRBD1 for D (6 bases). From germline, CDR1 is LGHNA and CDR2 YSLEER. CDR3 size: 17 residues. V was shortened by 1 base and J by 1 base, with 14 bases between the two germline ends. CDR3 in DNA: TGCGCCAGCAGCCAAGGCGGAGGACAGCCATCCTACAATGAGCAGTTCTTC. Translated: CASSQGGGQPSYNEQFF.

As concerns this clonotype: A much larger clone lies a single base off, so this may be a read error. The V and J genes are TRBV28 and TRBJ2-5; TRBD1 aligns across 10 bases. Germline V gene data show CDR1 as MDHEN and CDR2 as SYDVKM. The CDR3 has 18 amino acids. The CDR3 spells CASSRSGTGVKERETLYF. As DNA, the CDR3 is TGTGCCAGCAGTAGGTCCGGGACAGGGGTGAAGGAGAGAGAGACCCTGTACTTC.